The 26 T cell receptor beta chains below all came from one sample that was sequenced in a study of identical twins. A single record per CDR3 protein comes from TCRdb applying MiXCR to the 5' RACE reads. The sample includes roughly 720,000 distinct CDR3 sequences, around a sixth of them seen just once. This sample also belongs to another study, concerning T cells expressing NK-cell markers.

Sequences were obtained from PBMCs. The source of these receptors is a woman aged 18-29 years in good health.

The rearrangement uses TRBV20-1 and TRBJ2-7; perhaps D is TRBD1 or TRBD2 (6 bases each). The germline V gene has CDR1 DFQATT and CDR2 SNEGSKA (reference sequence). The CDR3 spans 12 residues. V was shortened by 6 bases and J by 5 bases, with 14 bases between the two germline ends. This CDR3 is CSARLGGHEQYF. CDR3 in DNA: TGCAGTGCAAGGCTCGGGGGCCACGAGCAGTACTTC.

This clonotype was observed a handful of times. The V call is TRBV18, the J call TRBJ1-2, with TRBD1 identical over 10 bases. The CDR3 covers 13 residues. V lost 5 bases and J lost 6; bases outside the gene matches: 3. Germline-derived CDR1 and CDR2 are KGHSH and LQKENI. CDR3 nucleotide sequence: TGTGCCAGCTCAGCCGGGACAGGGGATGGCTACACCTTC. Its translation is CASSAGTGDGYTF.

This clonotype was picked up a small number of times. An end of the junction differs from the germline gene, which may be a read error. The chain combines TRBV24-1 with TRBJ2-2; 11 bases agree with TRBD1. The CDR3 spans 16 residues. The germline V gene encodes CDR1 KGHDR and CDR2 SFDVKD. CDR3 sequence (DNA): TGTGCCACGAGTGAGACCGGGACAGGGGGGACCGGGGAGCTGTTTTTT. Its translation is CATSETGTGGTGELFF.

CDR3 protein: CSLRGAVAEAFF. CDR3 nucleotide sequence: TGCAGCCTCCGGGGGGCGGTTGCTGAAGCTTTCTTT. V is TRBV20-1 and J is TRBJ1-1; the D gene is possibly TRBD1 (6 bases). The CDR3 is made up of 12 amino acids. CDR1 and CDR2 (germline): DFQATT, SNEGSKA (reference sequence).

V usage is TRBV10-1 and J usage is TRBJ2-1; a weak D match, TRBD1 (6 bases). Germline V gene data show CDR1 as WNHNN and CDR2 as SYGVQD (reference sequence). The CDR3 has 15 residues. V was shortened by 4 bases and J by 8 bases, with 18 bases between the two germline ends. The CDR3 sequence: CASSVGTSAVDEQFF. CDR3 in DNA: TGCGCCAGCAGTGTTGGGACATCGGCCGTGGATGAGCAGTTCTTC.

The CDR3 reads CASSLARTRSTQYF. CDR3 bases: TGTGCCAGCAGTTTAGCCCGGACGCGCAGCACGCAGTATTTT. The chain has TRBV12-3 or TRBV12-4 and TRBJ2-3; D is undetermined. Trimming removed 0 bases from V and 9 bases from J, with 13 bases in between. The CDR3 length is 14 residues.

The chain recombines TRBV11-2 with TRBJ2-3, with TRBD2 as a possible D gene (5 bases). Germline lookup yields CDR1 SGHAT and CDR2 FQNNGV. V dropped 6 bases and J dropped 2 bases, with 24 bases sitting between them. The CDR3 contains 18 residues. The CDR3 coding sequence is TGTGCCAGCAGGGACGGATTCGGGTCAGCGGCAAACACAGATACGCAGTATTTT. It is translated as CASRDGFGSAANTDTQYF.

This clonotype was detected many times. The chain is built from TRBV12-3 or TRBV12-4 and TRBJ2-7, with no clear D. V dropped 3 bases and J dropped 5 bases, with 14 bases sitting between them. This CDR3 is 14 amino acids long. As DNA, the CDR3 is TGTGCCAGCAGTTTCCCCTCCTCGGGCCACGAGCAGTACTTC. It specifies CASSFPSSGHEQYF.

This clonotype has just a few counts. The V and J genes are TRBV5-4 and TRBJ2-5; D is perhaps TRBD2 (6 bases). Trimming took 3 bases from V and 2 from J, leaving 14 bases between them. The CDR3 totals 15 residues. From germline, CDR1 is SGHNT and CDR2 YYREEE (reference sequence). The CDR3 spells CASSSTGTQQETQYF. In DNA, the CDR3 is TGTGCCAGCAGCTCGACCGGGACTCAGCAAGAGACCCAGTACTTC.

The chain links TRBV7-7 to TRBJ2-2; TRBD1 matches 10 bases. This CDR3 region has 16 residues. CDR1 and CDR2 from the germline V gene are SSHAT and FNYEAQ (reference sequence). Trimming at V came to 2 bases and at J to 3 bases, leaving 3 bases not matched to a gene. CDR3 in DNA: TGTGCCAGCAGCTTAATGGACAGGGGGTACACCGGGGAGCTGTTTTTT. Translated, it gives CASSLMDRGYTGELFF.

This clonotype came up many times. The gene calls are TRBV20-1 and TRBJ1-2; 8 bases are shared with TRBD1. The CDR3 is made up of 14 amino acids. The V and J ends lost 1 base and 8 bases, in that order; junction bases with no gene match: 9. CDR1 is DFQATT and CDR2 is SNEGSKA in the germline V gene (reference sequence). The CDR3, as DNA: TGCAGTGCTAGAGTTGGGGACAGGCGATGGGGCTACACCTTC. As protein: CSARVGDRRWGYTF.

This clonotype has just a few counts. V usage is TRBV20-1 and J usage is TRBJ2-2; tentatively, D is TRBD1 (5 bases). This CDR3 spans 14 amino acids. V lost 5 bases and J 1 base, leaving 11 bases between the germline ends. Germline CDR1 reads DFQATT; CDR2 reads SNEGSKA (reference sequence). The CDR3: CSAPSGWNTGELFF. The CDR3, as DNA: TGCAGTGCTCCATCAGGGTGGAACACCGGGGAGCTGTTTTTT.

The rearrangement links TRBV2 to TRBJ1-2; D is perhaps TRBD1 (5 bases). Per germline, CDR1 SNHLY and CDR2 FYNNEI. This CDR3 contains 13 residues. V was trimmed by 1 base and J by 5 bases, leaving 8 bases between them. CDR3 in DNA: TGTGCCAGCAGTGAAGGACAGAGTTATGGCTACACCTTC. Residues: CASSEGQSYGYTF.

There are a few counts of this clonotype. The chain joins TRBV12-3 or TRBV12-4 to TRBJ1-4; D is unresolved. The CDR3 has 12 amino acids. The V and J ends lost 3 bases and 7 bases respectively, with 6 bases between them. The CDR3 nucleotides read TGTGCCAGCAGTTTCGATCCTGAAAAACTGTTTTTT. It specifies CASSFDPEKLFF.

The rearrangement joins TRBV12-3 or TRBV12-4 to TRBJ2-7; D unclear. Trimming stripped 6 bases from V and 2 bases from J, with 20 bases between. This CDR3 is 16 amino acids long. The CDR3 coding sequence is TGTGCCAGCAGCCAATTCCTGACAACAGCCACCTACGAGCAGTACTTC. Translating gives CASSQFLTTATYEQYF.

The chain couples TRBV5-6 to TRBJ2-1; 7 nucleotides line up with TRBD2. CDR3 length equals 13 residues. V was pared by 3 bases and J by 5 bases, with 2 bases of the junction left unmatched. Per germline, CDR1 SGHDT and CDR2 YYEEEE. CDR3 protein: CASSWGGDNEQFF. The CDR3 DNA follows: TGTGCCAGCAGCTGGGGGGGGGACAATGAGCAGTTCTTC.

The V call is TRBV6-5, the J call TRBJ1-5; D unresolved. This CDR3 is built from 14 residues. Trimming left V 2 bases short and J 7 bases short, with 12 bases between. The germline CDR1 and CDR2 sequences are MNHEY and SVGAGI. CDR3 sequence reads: CASSYVAGGQPQHF. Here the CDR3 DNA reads TGTGCCAGCAGTTACGTGGCCGGAGGGCAGCCCCAGCATTTT.

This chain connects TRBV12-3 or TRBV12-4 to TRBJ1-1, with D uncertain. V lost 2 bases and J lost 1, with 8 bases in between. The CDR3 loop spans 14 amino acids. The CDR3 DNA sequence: TGTGCCAGCAGTTTAAGGTCGGAGAACACTGAAGCTTTCTTT. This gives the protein CASSLRSENTEAFF.

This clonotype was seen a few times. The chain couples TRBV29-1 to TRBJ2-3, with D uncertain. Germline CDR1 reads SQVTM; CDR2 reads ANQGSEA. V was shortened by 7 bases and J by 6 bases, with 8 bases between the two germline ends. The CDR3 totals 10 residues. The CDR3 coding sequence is TGCAGCGCCTACGGGGATACGCAGTATTTT. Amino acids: CSAYGDTQYF.

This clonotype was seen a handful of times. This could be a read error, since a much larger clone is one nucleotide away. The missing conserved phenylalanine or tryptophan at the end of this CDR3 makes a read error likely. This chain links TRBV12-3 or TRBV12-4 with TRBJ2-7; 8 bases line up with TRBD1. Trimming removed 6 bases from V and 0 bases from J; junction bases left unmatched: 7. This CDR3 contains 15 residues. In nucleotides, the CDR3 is TGTGCCAGCAGCTTGGACAGGGTCCTCTCCTACGAGCAGTACTAC. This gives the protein CASSLDRVLSYEQYY.

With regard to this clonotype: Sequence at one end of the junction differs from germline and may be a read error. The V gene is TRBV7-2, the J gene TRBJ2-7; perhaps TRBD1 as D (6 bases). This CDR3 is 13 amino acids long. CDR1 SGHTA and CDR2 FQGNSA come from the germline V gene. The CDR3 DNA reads TGCGCCAGCAGCTCCAGGACAGCCTACGAGCAGTACTTC. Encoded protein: CASSSRTAYEQYF. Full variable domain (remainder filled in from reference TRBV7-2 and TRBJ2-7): GAGVSQSPSNKVTEKGKDVELRCDPISGHTALYWYRQSLGQGLEFLIYFQGNSAPDKSGLPSDRFSAERTGGSVSTLTIQRTQQEDSAVYLCASSSRTAYEQYFGPGTRLTVT.

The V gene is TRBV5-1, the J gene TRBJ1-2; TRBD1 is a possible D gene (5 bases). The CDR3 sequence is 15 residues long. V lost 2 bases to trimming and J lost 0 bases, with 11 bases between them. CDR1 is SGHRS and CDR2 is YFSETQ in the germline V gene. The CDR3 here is CASSFAGASNYGYTF. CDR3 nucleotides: TGCGCCAGCAGCTTTGCCGGGGCCTCTAACTATGGCTACACCTTC.

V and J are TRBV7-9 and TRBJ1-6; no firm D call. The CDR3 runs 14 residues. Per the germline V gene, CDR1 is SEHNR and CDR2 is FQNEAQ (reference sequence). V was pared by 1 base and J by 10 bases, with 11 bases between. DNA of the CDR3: TGTGCCAGCAGCTTAGATTCAAGGGAGTCACCCCTCCACTTT. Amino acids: CASSLDSRESPLHF.

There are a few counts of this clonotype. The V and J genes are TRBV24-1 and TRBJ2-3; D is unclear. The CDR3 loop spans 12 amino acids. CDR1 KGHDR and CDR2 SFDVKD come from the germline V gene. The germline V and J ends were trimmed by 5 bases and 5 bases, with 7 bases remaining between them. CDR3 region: CATSGEGDTQYF. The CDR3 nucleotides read TGTGCCACCAGTGGGGAAGGAGATACGCAGTATTTT.

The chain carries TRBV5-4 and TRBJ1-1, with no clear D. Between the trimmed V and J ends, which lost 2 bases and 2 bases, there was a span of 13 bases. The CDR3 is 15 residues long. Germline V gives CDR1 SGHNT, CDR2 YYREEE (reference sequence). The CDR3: CASSFAERPNTEAFF. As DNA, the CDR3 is TGTGCCAGCAGCTTCGCGGAGCGACCTAACACTGAAGCTTTCTTT. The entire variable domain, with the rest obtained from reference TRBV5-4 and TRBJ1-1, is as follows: ETGVTQSPTHLIKTRGQQVTLRCSSQSGHNTVSWYQQALGQGPQFIFQYYREEENGRGNFPPRFSGLQFPNYSSELNVNALELDDSALYLCASSFAERPNTEAFFGQGTRLTVV.

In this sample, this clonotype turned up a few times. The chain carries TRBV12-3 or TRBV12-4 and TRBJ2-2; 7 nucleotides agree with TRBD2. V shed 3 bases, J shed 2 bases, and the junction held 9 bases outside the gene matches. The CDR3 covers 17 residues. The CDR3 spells CASSFGRSGGNTGELFF. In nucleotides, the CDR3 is TGTGCCAGCAGTTTCGGGAGGTCGGGGGGTAACACCGGGGAGCTGTTTTTT.